Shown below are 24 T cell receptor beta chains from a single sample sequenced in a study of T cell responses to AZD1222 COVID-19 vaccine. TCRdb keeps only in-frame clones here, not all; method: immunoSEQ multiplex PCR. The table has 130,000 to 150,000 clones, about 91% seen once; the top ten hold 1.4%. Specimen: peripheral blood, collected on day 0 of AZD1222 vaccination. The receptors derive from an adult in good health.

The V gene is TRBV9, the J gene TRBJ2-1; TRBD2 agrees at 7 bases. This CDR3 region has 15 residues. J gave up 7 bases and V 0 bases, and 7 bases lay outside the gene matches. CDR1 is SGDLS and CDR2 is YYNGEE in the germline V gene. Here the CDR3 reads CASSVEGTTPNEQFF. DNA of the CDR3: TGTGCCAGCAGCGTAGAGGGGACTACTCCAAATGAGCAGTTCTTC.

The V call is TRBV28, the J call TRBJ1-2, with TRBD1 as a possible D gene (6 bases). This CDR3 is 13 amino acids long. The V end lost 5 bases, the J end lost 7 bases, and 14 bases lay between the germline ends. Germline CDR1 MDHEN, CDR2 SYDVKM. CDR3 sequence: CASSDKQGLGYTF. The CDR3 DNA reads TGTGCCAGCAGTGATAAGCAGGGGCTTGGCTACACCTTC.

This clone was found once. The chain is built from TRBV9 and TRBJ1-5; D is unresolved. The ends were cut back, 0 bases at V and 4 bases at J, with 5 bases in the middle. CDR3 length: 13 amino acids. Germline-derived CDR1 and CDR2 are SGDLS and YYNGEE. CDR3 nucleotides: TGTGCCAGCAGCGTAGACGAAAATCAGCCCCAGCATTTT. Translation gives CASSVDENQPQHF.

In the case of this clone: One end of the junction is discordant with germline, which a read error may explain. This chain joins TRBV19 and TRBJ1-5; possibly TRBD1 for D (5 bases). Germline CDR1 LNHDA, CDR2 SQIVND (reference sequence). The CDR3 sequence is 15 residues long. CDR3 sequence: CASSIGAVYNQPQHF. DNA of the CDR3: TGTGCCAGTAGCATAGGGGCGGTTTACAATCAGCCCCAGCATTTT. Variable domain in full (rest from reference TRBV19 and TRBJ1-5): DGGITQSPKYLFRKEGQNVTLSCEQNLNHDAMYWYRQDPGQGLRLIYYSQIVNDFQKGDIAEGYSVSREKKESFPLTVTSAQKNPTAFYLCASSIGAVYNQPQHFGDGTRLSIL.

This chain connects TRBV2 to TRBJ2-5; D is possibly TRBD1 (6 bases). There are 14 residues in the CDR3. The germline V and J ends were trimmed by 6 bases and 6 bases, with 17 bases remaining between them. The germline gives CDR1 SNHLY, CDR2 FYNNEI. CDR3 nucleotides: TGTGCCAGCAGGAGACAGGAAGATCGTAAGACCCAGTACTTC. Translation: CASRRQEDRKTQYF.

The chain employs TRBV7-3 and TRBJ1-5; D unclear. This CDR3 region has 17 residues. Per germline, CDR1 SGHTA and CDR2 FQGTGA. Trimming took off 6 bases at V and 1 base at J, with 19 bases between the two ends. CDR3 in amino acids: CASRPPRDPGSNQPQHF. DNA for the CDR3: TGTGCCAGCAGGCCCCCTAGAGACCCGGGAAGCAATCAGCCCCAGCATTTT.

This CDR3 is CASSPRGQQTSGANVLTF. The CDR3 region has the DNA TGTGCCAGTAGTCCTCGCGGACAGCAAACCTCTGGGGCCAACGTCCTGACTTTC. The chain carries TRBV19 and TRBJ2-6; the D gene is possibly TRBD1 (6 bases). Germline-derived CDR1 and CDR2 are LNHDA and SQIVND (reference sequence). Deletions cut 5 bases from V and 0 bases from J, with 17 bases between. The CDR3 covers 18 residues.

J is TRBJ2-4 and V is TRBV29-1; 9 nucleotides line up with TRBD2. J was trimmed by 11 bases and V by 7 bases; bases with no gene match: 12. The CDR3 consists of 13 residues. Germline lookup yields CDR1 SQVTM and CDR2 ANQGSEA. Here the CDR3 DNA reads TGCAGCGCCCCGGGGGCGGGGGGGCAGGTTCAGTACTTC. Translating gives CSAPGAGGQVQYF. Full variable domain (rest looked up from reference TRBV29-1 and TRBJ2-4): SAVISQKPSRDICQRGTSLTIQCQVDSQVTMMFWYRQQPGQSLTLIATANQGSEATYESGFVIDKFPISRPNLTFSTLTVSNMSPEDSSIYLCSAPGAGGQVQYFGAGTRLSVL.

The chain combines TRBV7-9 with TRBJ2-7, with TRBD2 as a possible D gene (5 bases). The CDR3 is 16 amino acids. Germline V gives CDR1 SEHNR, CDR2 FQNEAQ (reference sequence). V dropped 5 bases and J dropped 0 bases, with 17 bases sitting between them. The CDR3 spells CASSPTRAAFSYEQYF. As DNA, the CDR3 is TGTGCCAGCAGCCCCACCAGAGCGGCCTTCTCCTACGAGCAGTACTTC.

The V and J genes are TRBV4-2 and TRBJ2-7; D uncertain. Germline-derived CDR1 and CDR2 are LGHNA and YNFKEQ. V lost 1 base, J lost 5 bases, and 12 bases lay in between. The CDR3 is 14 residues long. In DNA form, the CDR3 reads TGTGCCAGCAGCCAAGTTGGGTCCAGCGACGAGCAGTACTTC. Translation gives CASSQVGSSDEQYF.

V gene TRBV19 combines with J gene TRBJ2-7; no clear D. The CDR3 runs 11 residues. V was pared by 0 bases and J by 7 bases, with 4 bases between. CDR1 and CDR2 from the germline V gene are LNHDA and SQIVND (reference sequence). The CDR3 loop is CASSIEREQYF. CDR3 DNA sequence: TGTGCCAGTAGTATAGAGAGGGAGCAGTACTTC.

This clone was observed a handful of times. Other DNA variants within this sample encode the same CDR3. The chain combines TRBV5-1 with TRBJ2-5; D is undetermined. Germline CDR1 and CDR2: SGHRS and YFSETQ. CDR3 size: 12 residues. The V gene lost 4 bases and the J gene lost 5 bases, with 9 bases spanning the gap. CDR3 protein: CASSPSRETQYF. CDR3 nucleotides: TGCGCCAGCAGCCCCTCCCGGGAGACCCAGTACTTC. The full variable domain, completed using reference TRBV5-1 and TRBJ2-5, is KAGVTQTPRYLIKTRGQQVTLSCSPISGHRSVSWYQQTPGQGLQFLFEYFSETQRNKGNFPGRFSGRQFSNSRSEMNVSTLELGDSALYLCASSPSRETQYFGPGTRLLVL.

This rearrangement joins TRBV5-1 to TRBJ2-2; 10 nucleotides match TRBD1. This CDR3 has 15 residues. The germline CDR1 and CDR2 sequences are SGHRS and YFSETQ. Germline trimming cut 4 bases from V and 4 bases from J; bases unmatched to any gene: 4. The CDR3 spells CASSNRDRGTGELFF. The CDR3 coding sequence is TGCGCCAGCAGCAACCGGGACAGGGGCACCGGGGAGCTGTTTTTT.

This chain links TRBV2 with TRBJ2-2; 16 nucleotides line up with TRBD2. CDR1 and CDR2 (germline): SNHLY, FYNNEI. J was trimmed by 4 bases and V by 6 bases; bases with no gene match: 8. The CDR3 consists of 18 residues. The CDR3 DNA follows: TGTGCCAGCAGGGGGGGACTAGCGGGAGGGCAAGGCACCGGGGAGCTGTTTTTT. Translation: CASRGGLAGGQGTGELFF.

The chain is built from TRBV5-1 and TRBJ1-6, with a tentative D call TRBD1 (6 bases). Germline CDR1 SGHRS, CDR2 YFSETQ. The CDR3 covers 14 residues. Between the trimmed V and J ends, which lost 4 bases and 7 bases, there was a span of 12 bases. The CDR3 loop is CASSPDRSNSPLHF. In DNA form, the CDR3 reads TGCGCCAGCAGCCCAGACAGGTCAAATTCACCCCTCCACTTT.

This rearrangement joins TRBV2 to TRBJ2-7; weak D call: TRBD1 (7 bases). CDR1 and CDR2 (germline): SNHLY, FYNNEI. The CDR3 has 14 residues. CDR3 sequence reads: CATKGAGQSYEQYF. CDR3 DNA sequence: TGTGCGACTAAGGGGGCGGGACAAAGCTACGAGCAGTACTTC.

The chain couples TRBV12-3 or TRBV12-4 to TRBJ1-5; 7 positions agree with TRBD1. Germline trimming cut 8 bases from V and 6 bases from J; bases unmatched to any gene: 1. The CDR3 has 11 amino acids. CDR3: CASSGGQPQHF. CDR3 sequence (DNA): TGTGCCAGCTCAGGGGGTCAGCCCCAGCATTTT.

The chain uses TRBV7-3 and TRBJ1-1; D is undetermined. The CDR3 is made up of 14 amino acids. V gave up 6 bases and J gave up 3 bases, with 14 bases separating them. CDR1 is SGHTA, CDR2 FQGTGA, per germline. CDR3 coding DNA: TGTGCCAGCAGTTTACAGCCCGGGGACACTGAAGCTTTCTTT. It codes for CASSLQPGDTEAFF.

The chain couples TRBV27 to TRBJ1-2; possibly TRBD1 for D (5 bases). The CDR3 runs to 13 residues. V lost 3 bases and J lost 1, with 6 bases in between. Looked up from germline, CDR1 is MNHEY and CDR2 is SMNVEV (reference sequence). The CDR3 region has the DNA TGTGCCAGCAGTTTTGACAGTAACTATGGCTACACCTTC. It translates to CASSFDSNYGYTF.

The chain joins TRBV2 to TRBJ2-2; TRBD2 matches 7 bases. This CDR3 contains 14 residues. CDR1 and CDR2 (germline): SNHLY, FYNNEI. After removal of 8 bases from V and 4 bases from J, the junction contained 7 bases not matched to a gene. The chain's CDR3 is CASLKRDSTGELFF. The CDR3 nucleotides are TGTGCCAGCCTTAAGCGGGACTCCACCGGGGAGCTGTTTTTT. The full variable domain, with the rest looked up from reference TRBV2 and TRBJ2-2, is EPEVTQTPSHQVTQMGQEVILRCVPISNHLYFYWYRQILGQKVEFLVSFYNNEISEKSEIFDDQFSVERPDGSNFTLKIRSTKLEDSAMYFCASLKRDSTGELFFGEGSRLTVL.

V gene TRBV6-7 combines with J gene TRBJ2-7, with D unclear. TRBV6-7 is known as an ORF, though its function is uncertain. The V and J ends lost 8 bases and 6 bases respectively, with 8 bases between them. This CDR3 is 10 amino acids long. CDR3 nucleotide sequence: TGTGCCAGCGGAAGAGGCGAGCAGTACTTC. Its translation is CASGRGEQYF.

The chain recombines TRBV2 with TRBJ2-7; D may match TRBD1 or TRBD2 (5 bases each). The germline V and J ends were trimmed by 6 bases and 0 bases, with 15 bases remaining between them. Germline loops: CDR1 SNHLY, CDR2 FYNNEI. CDR3 length equals 15 residues. CDR3 coding DNA: TGTGCCAGCAGAGACGGGACCTATTCCTCCTACGAGCAGTACTTC. Its protein product is CASRDGTYSSYEQYF. Full variable domain (rest looked up from reference TRBV2 and TRBJ2-7): EPEVTQTPSHQVTQMGQEVILRCVPISNHLYFYWYRQILGQKVEFLVSFYNNEISEKSEIFDDQFSVERPDGSNFTLKIRSTKLEDSAMYFCASRDGTYSSYEQYFGPGTRLTVT.

The chain combines TRBV6-5 with TRBJ2-3; D is unresolved. Germline CDR1 reads MNHEY; CDR2 reads SVGAGI. Trimming took off 6 bases at V and 8 bases at J, with 9 bases between the two ends. The CDR3 loop spans 11 amino acids. This CDR3 reads CASRREATQYF. The CDR3 DNA sequence: TGTGCCAGCAGACGAGAGGCTACGCAGTATTTT.

In DNA form, the CDR3 reads TGTGCCAGCAGCTTAGCCCTAATGGGACTGAACAGAGAGAGGAGCACAGATACGCAGTATTTT. Encoded protein: CASSLALMGLNRERSTDTQYF. This chain uses TRBV7-2 with TRBJ2-3, with TRBD2 as a possible D gene (6 bases). The CDR3 spans 21 residues. Looked up from germline, CDR1 is SGHTA and CDR2 is FQGNSA. Trimming cost V 0 bases and J 0 bases, with 25 bases left between them.